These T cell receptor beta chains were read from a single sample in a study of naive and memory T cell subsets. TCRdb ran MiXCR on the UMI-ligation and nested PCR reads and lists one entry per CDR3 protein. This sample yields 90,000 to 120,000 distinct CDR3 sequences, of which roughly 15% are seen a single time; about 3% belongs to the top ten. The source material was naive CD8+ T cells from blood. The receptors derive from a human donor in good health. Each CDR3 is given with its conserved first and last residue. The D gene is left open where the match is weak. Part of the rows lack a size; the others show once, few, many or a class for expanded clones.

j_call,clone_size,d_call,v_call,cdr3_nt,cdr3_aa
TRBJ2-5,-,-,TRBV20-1,TGCAGTGAGCTACGTATCAGGGGCGGGGAGACCCAGTACTTC,CSELRIRGGETQYF
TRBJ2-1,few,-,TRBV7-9,TGTGCCATTGGGGTTGAGCAGTTCTTC,CAIGVEQFF
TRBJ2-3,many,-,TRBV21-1,TGTGCCAGCAGCAACCCACGAGATACGCAGTATTTT,CASSNPRDTQYF
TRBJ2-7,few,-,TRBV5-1,TGCGCCAGCAGCTTCCGGGACCCTATCTACGAGCAGTACTTC,CASSFRDPIYEQYF
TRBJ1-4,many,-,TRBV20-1,TGCAGTGCTAGGGTCGTCGGGGCTAGGGAACTGTTTTTT,CSARVVGARELFF
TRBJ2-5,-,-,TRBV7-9,TGTGCCAGCAGTTTCGAGGGAATGGTTTGGGAGACCCAGTACTTC,CASSFEGMVWETQYF
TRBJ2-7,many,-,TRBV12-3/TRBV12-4,TGTGCCAGCAGTTTGCGGTTTGGTTACGAGCAGTACTTC,CASSLRFGYEQYF
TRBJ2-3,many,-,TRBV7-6,TGTGCCAGCAGCATTTGGGCGGGCACAGATACGCAGTATTTT,CASSIWAGTDTQYF
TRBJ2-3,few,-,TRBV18,TGTGCCAGCTCACCTTCGGAAGATACGCAGTATTTT,CASSPSEDTQYF
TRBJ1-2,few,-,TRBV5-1,TGCGCCAGCAGCTTGGACACCACAAGTCATGGCTACACCTTC,CASSLDTTSHGYTF
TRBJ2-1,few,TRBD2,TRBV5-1,TGCGCCAGCAGCGCACCGGGACTACTTTACAATGAGCAGTTCTTC,CASSAPGLLYNEQFF
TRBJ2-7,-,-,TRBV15,TGTGCCACCAGCGGCAGGGGCTACGAGCAGTACTTC,CATSGRGYEQYF
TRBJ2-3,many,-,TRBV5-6,TGTGCCAGCAGCTTGGCGTGGATTAGCACAGATACGCAGTATTTT,CASSLAWISTDTQYF
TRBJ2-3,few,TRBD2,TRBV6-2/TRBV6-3,TGTGCCAGCACCCTCATAGCGGGAACAGATACGCAGTATTTT,CASTLIAGTDTQYF
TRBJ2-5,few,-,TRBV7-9,TGTGCCAGCGTTGGCGGAGAGACCCAGTACTTC,CASVGGETQYF
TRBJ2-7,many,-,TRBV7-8,TGTGCCAGCAGCTTAGCCGCCTTAGCTTTCTTGGACTTC,CASSLAALAFLDF
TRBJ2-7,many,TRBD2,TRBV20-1,TGCAGTGCCAACGCCGGGACTAGGCTTTACGAGCAGTACTTC,CSANAGTRLYEQYF
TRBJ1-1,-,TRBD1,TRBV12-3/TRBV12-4,TGTGCCAGCAGTTGGGCCGGGACAGGGATGAACACTGAAGCTTTCTTT,CASSWAGTGMNTEAFF
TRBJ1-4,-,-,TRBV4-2,TGTGCCAGCAGCCAAGAGCCCGGGGCTGGTGAAAAACTGTTTTTT,CASSQEPGAGEKLFF
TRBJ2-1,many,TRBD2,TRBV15,TGTGCCACCAGCAGAGATAGGACGGGGGGGTACAATGAGCAGTTCTTC,CATSRDRTGGYNEQFF
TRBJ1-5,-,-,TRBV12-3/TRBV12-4,TGTGCCAGCACTTTGGGGCTAGTGAATCAGCCCCAGCATTTT,CASTLGLVNQPQHF
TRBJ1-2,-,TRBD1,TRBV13,TGTGCCAGCAGCTTAGGCCGTTCCGGGACAGGGGGCTATGGCTACACCTTC,CASSLGRSGTGGYGYTF
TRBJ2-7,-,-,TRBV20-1,TGCAGTGCTAGAGCCGCCAGGTCCTACGAGCAGTACTTC,CSARAARSYEQYF
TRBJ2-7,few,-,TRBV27,TGTGCCAGCAGTTTCGCGGCGGCAGGGCTCTACGAGCAGTACTTC,CASSFAAAGLYEQYF
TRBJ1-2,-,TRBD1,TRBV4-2,TGTGCCAGCAGCCAAGGCTGGGACAGGGTGGGCGGCTACACCTTC,CASSQGWDRVGGYTF
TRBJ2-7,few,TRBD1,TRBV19,TGTGCCAGTAGTAGCCGGACAGGGCGCGAGCAGTACTTC,CASSSRTGREQYF
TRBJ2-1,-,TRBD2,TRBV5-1,TGCGCCAGCAGCTTGTTAGCGGGAGGGCCCAATGAGCAGTTCTTC,CASSLLAGGPNEQFF
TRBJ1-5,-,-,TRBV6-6,TGTGCCAGCAGTTACGGACAGTCAAATCAGCCCCAGCATTTT,CASSYGQSNQPQHF
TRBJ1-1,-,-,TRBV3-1,TGTGCCAGCAGCCAAGAACAGCCGGCGGGTGAAGCTTTCTTT,CASSQEQPAGEAFF
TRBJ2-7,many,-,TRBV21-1,TGTGCCAGCAGCCTCACAGGCTACTGCTCCTACGAGCAGTACTTC,CASSLTGYCSYEQYF
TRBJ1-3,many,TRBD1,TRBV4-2,TGTGCCAGCAGCCAAGATACAGGGGGTTACTTCACCATATATTTT,CASSQDTGGYFTIYF
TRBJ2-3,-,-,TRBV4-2,TGTGCCAGCAGCCCTCCCAACGGAGAACCTGGCGATACGCAGTATTTT,CASSPPNGEPGDTQYF
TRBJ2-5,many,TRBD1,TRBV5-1,TGCGCCAGCAGCTTGCGAGGGACAGCACAAGAGACCCAGTACTTC,CASSLRGTAQETQYF
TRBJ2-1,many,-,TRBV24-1,TGTGCCACCAGTGATTTGTGGGATGAGCAGTTCTTC,CATSDLWDEQFF
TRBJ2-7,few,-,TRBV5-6,TGTGCCAGCAGCTTGGGCGCTAGCGCCAGACAGGACGAGCAGTACTTC,CASSLGASARQDEQYF
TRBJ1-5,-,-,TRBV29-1,TGCAGCGTTGGGGATTTCGGCCAGCCCCAGCATTTT,CSVGDFGQPQHF
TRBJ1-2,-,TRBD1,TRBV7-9,TGTGCCAGCAGCTCCTATAGTGGACAGGGCGACTATGGCTACACCTTC,CASSSYSGQGDYGYTF
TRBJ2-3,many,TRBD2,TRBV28,TGTGCCAGCAGTGTAACTAGCGGGAGGATTGGCGGTACGCAGTATTTT,CASSVTSGRIGGTQYF
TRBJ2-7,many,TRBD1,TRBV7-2,TGTGCCAGCAGCTCCTGGGACAGGGGCTCCTACGAGCAGTACTTC,CASSSWDRGSYEQYF
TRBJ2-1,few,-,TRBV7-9,TGTGCCAGCAGCTCCCACTCTCGGGAAGGTGAGCAGTTCTTC,CASSSHSREGEQFF
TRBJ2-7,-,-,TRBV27,TGTGCCAGCAGTTTTTCTGGACAGTCCCTCTCCTACGAGCAGTACTTC,CASSFSGQSLSYEQYF
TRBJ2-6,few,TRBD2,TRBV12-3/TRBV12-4,TGTGCCAGCACCCCCGCCCCCGGTAGCGGGGCCTCTGGGGCCAACGTCCTGACTTTC,CASTPAPGSGASGANVLTF